There are a few counts of the clone carrying this T cell receptor (beta chain). Its antigen is undetermined. These data belong to a study of radiation and T cells in renal cell carcinoma. Overall study context: Nephrectomy followed 15 Gy stereotactic body radiation by 4 weeks. The study's findings and limits: From baseline, blood top tumor clonotypes peaked at 2 weeks post-radiation. Without pretreatment biopsies, baseline tumor clonotype presence was undetermined.

The germline V gene encodes CDR1 MNHNY and CDR2 SVGAGI (reference sequence). This CDR3 is built from 15 residues. The J segment lost 5 bases and the V segment lost 5 bases, leaving 6 bases of the junction unmatched. Measured with immunoSEQ multiplex PCR; TCRdb has only the in-frame clones, and not every one. The sample lists about 120,000 clones; over 75% were seen once. Noted time point: blood 2 weeks post-SBRT. The treatment: 15 Gy SBRT to primary tumor, nephrectomy 4 weeks later. This renal cell carcinoma was of the clear cell type. Source: blood, taken from a patient whose treatment included radiotherapy and nephrectomy. The sequence derives from a man aged 45-65 years with renal cell carcinoma. V and J are TRBV6-6 and TRBJ1-4, with 9 nucleotides matching TRBD1. The CDR3 is CASSLTGTGNEKLFF. CDR3 DNA sequence: TGTGCCAGCAGTCTCACCGGGACAGGGAATGAAAAACTGTTTTTT.